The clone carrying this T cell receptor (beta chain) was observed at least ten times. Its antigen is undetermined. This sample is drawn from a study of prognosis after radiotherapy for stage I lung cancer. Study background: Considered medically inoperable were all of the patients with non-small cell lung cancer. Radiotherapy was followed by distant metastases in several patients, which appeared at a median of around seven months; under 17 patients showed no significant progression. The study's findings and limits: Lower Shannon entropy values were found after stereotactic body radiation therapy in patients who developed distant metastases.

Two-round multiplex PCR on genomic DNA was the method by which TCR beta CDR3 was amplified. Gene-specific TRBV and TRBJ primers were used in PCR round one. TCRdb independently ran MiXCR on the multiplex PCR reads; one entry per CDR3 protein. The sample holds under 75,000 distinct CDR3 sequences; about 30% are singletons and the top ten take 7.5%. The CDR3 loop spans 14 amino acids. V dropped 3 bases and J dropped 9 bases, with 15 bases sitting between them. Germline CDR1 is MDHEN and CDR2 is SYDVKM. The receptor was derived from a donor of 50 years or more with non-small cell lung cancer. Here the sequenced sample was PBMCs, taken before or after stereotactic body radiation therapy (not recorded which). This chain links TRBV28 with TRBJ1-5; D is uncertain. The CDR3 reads CASSFRGGGSPQHF. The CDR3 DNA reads TGTGCCAGCAGTTTTAGAGGCGGTGGATCGCCCCAGCATTTT.